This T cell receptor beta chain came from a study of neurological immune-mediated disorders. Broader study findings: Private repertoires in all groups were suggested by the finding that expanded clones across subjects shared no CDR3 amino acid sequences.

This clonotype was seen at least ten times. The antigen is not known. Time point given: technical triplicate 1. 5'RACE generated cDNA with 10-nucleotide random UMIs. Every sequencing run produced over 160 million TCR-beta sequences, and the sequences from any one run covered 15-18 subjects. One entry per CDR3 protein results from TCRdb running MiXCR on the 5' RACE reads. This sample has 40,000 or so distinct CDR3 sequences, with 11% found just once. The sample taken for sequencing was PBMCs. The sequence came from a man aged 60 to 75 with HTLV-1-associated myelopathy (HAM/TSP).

CDR3 sequence: CASSPGRLSSYEQYF. The CDR3 DNA reads as TGTGCCAGCAGCCCCGGCAGACTTAGCTCCTACGAGCAGTACTTC. This chain uses TRBV12-3 or TRBV12-4 with TRBJ2-7; D not certain. V was cut by 6 bases and J by 0 bases, with 15 bases left in between. This CDR3 has 15 amino acids.